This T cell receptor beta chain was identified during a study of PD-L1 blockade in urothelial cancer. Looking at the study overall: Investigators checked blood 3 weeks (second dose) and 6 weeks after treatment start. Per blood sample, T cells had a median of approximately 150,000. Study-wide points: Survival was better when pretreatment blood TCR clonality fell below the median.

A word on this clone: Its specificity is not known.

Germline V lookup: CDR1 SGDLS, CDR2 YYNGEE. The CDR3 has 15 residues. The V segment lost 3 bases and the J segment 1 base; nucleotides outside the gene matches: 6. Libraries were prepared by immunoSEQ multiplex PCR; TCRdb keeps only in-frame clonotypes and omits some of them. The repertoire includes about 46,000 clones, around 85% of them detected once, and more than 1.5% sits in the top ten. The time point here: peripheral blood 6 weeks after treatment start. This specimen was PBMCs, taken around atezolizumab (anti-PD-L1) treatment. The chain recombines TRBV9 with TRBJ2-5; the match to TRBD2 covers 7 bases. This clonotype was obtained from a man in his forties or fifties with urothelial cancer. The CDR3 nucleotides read TGTGCCAGCAGCGCCCACGGGGGGACCCAAGAGACCCAGTACTTC. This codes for CASSAHGGTQETQYF.